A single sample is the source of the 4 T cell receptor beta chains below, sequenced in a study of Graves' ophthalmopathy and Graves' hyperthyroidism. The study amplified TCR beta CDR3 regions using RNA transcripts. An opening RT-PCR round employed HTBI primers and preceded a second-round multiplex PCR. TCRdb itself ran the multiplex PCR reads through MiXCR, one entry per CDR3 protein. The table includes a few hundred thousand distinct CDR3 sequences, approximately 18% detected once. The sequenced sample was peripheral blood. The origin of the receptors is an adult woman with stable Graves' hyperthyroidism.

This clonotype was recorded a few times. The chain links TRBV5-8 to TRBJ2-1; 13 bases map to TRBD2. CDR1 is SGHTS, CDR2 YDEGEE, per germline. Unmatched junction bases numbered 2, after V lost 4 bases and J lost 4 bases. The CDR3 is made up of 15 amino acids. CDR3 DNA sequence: TGTGCCAGCAGCACTAGCGGGAGGGCGTACAATGAGCAGTTCTTC. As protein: CASSTSGRAYNEQFF.

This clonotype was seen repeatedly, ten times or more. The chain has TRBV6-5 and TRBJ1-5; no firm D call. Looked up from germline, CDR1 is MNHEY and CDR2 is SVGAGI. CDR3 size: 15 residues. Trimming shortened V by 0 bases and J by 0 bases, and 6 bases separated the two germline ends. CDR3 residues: CASSYSGLSNQPQHF. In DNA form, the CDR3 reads TGTGCCAGCAGTTACTCGGGCCTTAGCAATCAGCCCCAGCATTTT.

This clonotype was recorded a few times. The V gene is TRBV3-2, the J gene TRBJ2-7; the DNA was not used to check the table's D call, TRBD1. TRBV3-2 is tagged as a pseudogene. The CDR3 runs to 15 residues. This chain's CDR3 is CASSQAAGSSYEQYF. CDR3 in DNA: TGTGCCAGCAGCCAAGCCGCAGGGTCGTCCTACGAGCAGTACTTC.

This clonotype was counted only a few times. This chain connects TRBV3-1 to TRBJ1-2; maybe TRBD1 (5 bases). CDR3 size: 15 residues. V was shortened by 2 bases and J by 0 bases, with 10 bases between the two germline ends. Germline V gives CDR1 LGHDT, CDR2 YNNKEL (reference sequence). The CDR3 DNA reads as TGTGCCAGCAGCCAAACCGGGACTCCTAACTATGGCTACACCTTC. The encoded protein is CASSQTGTPNYGYTF.